A single sample is the source of the 16 T cell receptor beta chains below, sequenced in a study of shared clonotypes between healthy human individuals. The assay was immunoSEQ multiplex PCR, and TCRdb's table has in-frame clones only and misses some. In the table there are some 1 million clones, around 76% of which are singletons. The source material was memory CD4+ T cells sorted from blood. Indicated subset: CD45RA-negative fraction. The receptors come from a man aged 18 to 30 in good health.

The sample holds one count of this clone. The J gene is TRBJ2-7, the V gene TRBV19; D possibly corresponds to TRBD2 (6 bases). Trimming stripped 5 bases from V and 0 bases from J, with 14 bases between. Germline V gives CDR1 LNHDA, CDR2 SQIVND (reference sequence). CDR3 length equals 15 residues. Here the CDR3 reads CASSSAGYRSYEQYF. The CDR3 DNA reads as TGTGCCAGTAGTTCAGCGGGCTACCGCTCCTACGAGCAGTACTTC. The full variable domain, in which reference TRBV19 and TRBJ2-7 provide the parts outside the CDR3, is DGGITQSPKYLFRKEGQNVTLSCEQNLNHDAMYWYRQDPGQGLRLIYYSQIVNDFQKGDIAEGYSVSREKKESFPLTVTSAQKNPTAFYLCASSSAGYRSYEQYFGPGTRLTVT.

The CDR3 reads CASSFGLAMPYNEQFF. CDR3 nucleotide sequence: TGTGCCAGCAGCTTCGGACTAGCCATGCCGTACAATGAGCAGTTCTTC. This chain uses TRBV7-2 with TRBJ2-1; TRBD2 matches at 8 bases. Germline V CDR1 and CDR2: SGHTA, FQGNSA. The CDR3 is 16 amino acids. Trimming removed 3 bases from V and 4 bases from J; junction bases left unmatched: 8.

The table lists this clone with a count of one. A far bigger clonotype differs at one base, so this is likely a read error. V is TRBV9 and J is TRBJ1-2, with 8 bases that match TRBD1. Germline V CDR1 and CDR2: SGDLS, YYNGEE. V lost 4 bases, J lost 4 bases, and 3 bases stayed unmatched. The CDR3 totals 13 residues. This chain's CDR3 is CASSPGTGYGYTF. The DNA of the CDR3 is TGTGCCAGCAGCCCCGGGACAGGCTATGGCTACACCTTC.

The chain couples TRBV27 to TRBJ1-2; the D gene is possibly TRBD1 (6 bases). From germline, CDR1 is MNHEY and CDR2 SMNVEV (reference sequence). This CDR3 comprises 14 residues. Trimming stripped 4 bases from V and 6 bases from J, with 15 bases between. The CDR3 sequence is CASSSLQGSDGYTF. The CDR3 nucleotides read TGTGCCAGCAGTTCACTACAGGGTTCGGATGGCTACACCTTC.

The chain employs TRBV5-1 and TRBJ2-2; 7 bases line up with TRBD1. The ends lost 4 bases at V and 0 bases at J; junction bases unmatched: 3. Germline CDR1 SGHRS, CDR2 YFSETQ. The CDR3 has 15 residues. CDR3 nucleotides: TGCGCCAGCAGCCAGGACAGGCCGAACACCGGGGAGCTGTTTTTT. It codes for CASSQDRPNTGELFF.

This chain joins TRBV7-8 and TRBJ2-3; 10 bases map to TRBD2. The length of the CDR3 is 18 residues. V gave up 5 bases and J gave up 6 bases; unmatched junction bases: 17. Germline CDR1 SGHVS, CDR2 FQNEAQ. CDR3 sequence reads: CASSIRPSGSLLVDTQYF. The CDR3 bases are TGTGCCAGCAGCATAAGGCCTAGCGGGAGTTTGTTAGTGGATACGCAGTATTTT.

V gene TRBV4-1 combines with J gene TRBJ2-1; 10 nucleotides agree with TRBD2. V was pared by 9 bases and J by 4 bases, with 9 bases of the junction left unmatched. Germline-derived CDR1 and CDR2 are MGHRA and YSYEKL. This CDR3 spans 15 amino acids. The CDR3 loop reads CASSPSAGGYNEQFF. The DNA for the CDR3 is TGCGCCAGTTCCCCCTCAGCGGGAGGGTACAATGAGCAGTTCTTC.

This chain uses TRBV5-1 with TRBJ2-3, with TRBD1 matching over 9 bases. V was pared by 6 bases and J by 4 bases, with 12 bases of the junction left unmatched. This CDR3 spans 16 amino acids. Germline CDR1 is SGHRS and CDR2 is YFSETQ. This CDR3 reads CASTSGGTGLPDTQYF. DNA of the CDR3: TGCGCCAGCACCTCCGGGGGGACAGGGCTCCCAGATACGCAGTATTTT.

This clone was seen more than once but under ten times. The chain uses TRBV18 and TRBJ1-2, with D uncertain. Germline V gives CDR1 KGHSH, CDR2 LQKENI. Deletions cut 3 bases from V and 3 bases from J, with 5 bases between. This CDR3 has 12 residues. CDR3 sequence reads: CASSPQDYGYTF. CDR3 DNA sequence: TGTGCCAGCTCACCCCAGGACTATGGCTACACCTTC.

V usage is TRBV9 and J usage is TRBJ2-1; no firm D call. V lost 0 bases, J lost 3 bases, and 7 bases lay in between. This CDR3 is built from 14 residues. Germline CDR1 is SGDLS and CDR2 is YYNGEE. The CDR3 DNA sequence: TGTGCCAGCAGCGTAGTGGATTACTACAATGAGCAGTTCTTC. The encoded protein is CASSVVDYYNEQFF.

This clone was observed many times. V and J are TRBV25-1 and TRBJ1-3, with TRBD1 matching over 9 bases. The CDR3 has 16 residues. Looked up from germline, CDR1 is MGHDK and CDR2 is SYGVNS. V dropped 6 bases and J dropped 3; count of bases not matched to a gene: 9. This CDR3 is CASSPTTGGYGNTIYF. In DNA form, the CDR3 reads TGTGCCAGCAGCCCCACGACAGGGGGATATGGAAACACCATATATTTT.

This chain connects TRBV18 to TRBJ2-3; 10 bases align to TRBD2. Germline V gene data show CDR1 as KGHSH and CDR2 as LQKENI. This CDR3 spans 16 amino acids. V was pared by 4 bases and J by 2 bases, with 6 bases of the junction left unmatched. The CDR3 bases are TGTGCCAGCTCACGCCTAGCGGGAGCCAACACAGATACGCAGTATTTT. Its protein is CASSRLAGANTDTQYF. The full variable domain, its missing parts supplied by reference TRBV18 and TRBJ2-3, is NAGVMQNPRHLVRRRGQEARLRCSPMKGHSHVYWYRQLPEEGLKFMVYLQKENIIDESGMPKERFSAEFPKEGPSILRIQQVVRGDSAAYFCASSRLAGANTDTQYFGPGTRLTVL.

This sequence joins TRBV6-1 and TRBJ2-5; 8 bases line up with TRBD2. The junction had 3 bases not matched to a gene; V was cut back by 8 bases and J by 4 bases. The CDR3 is 12 amino acids. Per germline, CDR1 MNHNS and CDR2 SASEGT. CDR3 DNA: TGTGCCAGCCTCGGGGGGGGAGAGACCCAGTACTTC. Amino acids: CASLGGGETQYF.

J is TRBJ1-2 and V is TRBV27, with D tentatively TRBD1 (5 bases). V dropped 8 bases and J dropped 5 bases, with 9 bases sitting between them. Germline assignment: CDR1 MNHEY and CDR2 SMNVEV (reference sequence). The CDR3 runs 11 residues. This CDR3 reads CASGQGYGYTF. CDR3 nucleotide sequence: TGTGCCAGCGGCCAGGGATATGGCTACACCTTC.

This chain uses TRBV11-2 with TRBJ2-6, with 7 bases lining up with TRBD2. CDR1 is SGHAT, CDR2 FQNNGV, per germline. The V gene end was trimmed by 1 base and the J gene end by 1 base; junction bases not matched to a gene: 7. The CDR3 has 18 amino acids. The CDR3 spells CASSLVGTMGSGANVLTF. The CDR3 DNA sequence: TGTGCCAGCAGCTTAGTAGGGACTATGGGATCTGGGGCCAACGTCCTGACTTTC.

The CDR3 sequence: CASRKVDTQYF. For the CDR3, the DNA is TGTGCCAGTCGCAAGGTAGATACGCAGTATTTT. The rearrangement uses TRBV6-6 and TRBJ2-3; D uncertain. Trimming shortened V by 9 bases and J by 5 bases, and 9 bases separated the two germline ends. CDR1 MNHNY and CDR2 SVGAGI come from the germline V gene (reference sequence). The CDR3 has 11 residues.